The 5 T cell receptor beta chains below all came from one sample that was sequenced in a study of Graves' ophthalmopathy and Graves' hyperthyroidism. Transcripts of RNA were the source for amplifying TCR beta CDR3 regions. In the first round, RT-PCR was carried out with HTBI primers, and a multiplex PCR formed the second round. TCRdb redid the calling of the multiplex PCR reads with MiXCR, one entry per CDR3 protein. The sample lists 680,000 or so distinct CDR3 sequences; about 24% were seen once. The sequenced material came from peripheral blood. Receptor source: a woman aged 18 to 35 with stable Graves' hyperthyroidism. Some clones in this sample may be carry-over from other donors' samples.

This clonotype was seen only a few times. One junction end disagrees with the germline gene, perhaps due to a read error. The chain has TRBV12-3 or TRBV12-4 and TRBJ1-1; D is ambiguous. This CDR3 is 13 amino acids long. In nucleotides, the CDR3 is TGTGCCGGCAGTTTATCGGTACGAACTGAAGCTTTCTTT. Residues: CAGSLSVRTEAFF.

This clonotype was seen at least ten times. As DNA, the CDR3 is TGCAGTGCTAGTCTACTACCCTACGAGCAGTACTTC. It yields the protein CSASLLPYEQYF. V and J are TRBV20-1 and TRBJ2-7, with D unclear. The CDR3 has 12 residues. Germline V CDR1 and CDR2: DFQATT, SNEGSKA (reference sequence). Trimming cost V 3 bases and J 2 bases, with 8 bases left between them.

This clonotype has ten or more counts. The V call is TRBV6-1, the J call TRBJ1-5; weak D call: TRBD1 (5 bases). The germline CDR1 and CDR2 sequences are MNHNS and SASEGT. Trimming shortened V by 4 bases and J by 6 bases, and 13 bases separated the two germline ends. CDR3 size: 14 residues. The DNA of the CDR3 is TGTGCCAGCAGTGTCGGGGGGTCATCTCAGCCCCAGCATTTT. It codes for CASSVGGSSQPQHF.

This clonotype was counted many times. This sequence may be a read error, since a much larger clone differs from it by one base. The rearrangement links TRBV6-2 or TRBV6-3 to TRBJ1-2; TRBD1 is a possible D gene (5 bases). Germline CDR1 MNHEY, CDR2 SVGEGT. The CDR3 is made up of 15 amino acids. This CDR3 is CAGSYGGVDRYGYTF. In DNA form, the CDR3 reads TGTGCCGGCAGTTACGGGGGGGTCGATCGGTATGGCTACACCTTC.

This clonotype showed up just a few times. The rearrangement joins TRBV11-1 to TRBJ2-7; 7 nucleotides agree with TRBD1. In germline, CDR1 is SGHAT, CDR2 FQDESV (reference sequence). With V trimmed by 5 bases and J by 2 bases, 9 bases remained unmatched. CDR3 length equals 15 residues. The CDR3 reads CASSPRDSPTYEQYF. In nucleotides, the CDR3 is TGTGCCAGCAGCCCCCGGGACAGTCCAACCTACGAGCAGTACTTC.